A single sample gave rise to the 18 T cell receptor beta chains below, sequenced in a study of CD8+CD57+ T cells in acquired aplastic anemia. Those patients picked for sequencing had displayed CD8+CD57+ cell expansion on flow cytometry. TCR beta VDJ and CDR3 were profiled, and genomic DNA was the template. TCRdb redid the calling of the reads with MiXCR, one entry per CDR3 protein. The repertoire holds over 150,000 distinct CDR3 sequences, with less than 65% as singletons. Sequences were obtained from sorted CD4+, CD8+, or CD8+CD57+ T cells (not recorded which) from PBMCs. These receptor sequences come from a human donor with aplastic anemia.

As for this clonotype: One junction end does not reproduce the germline sequence, and a read error may be involved. The chain carries TRBV11-2 and TRBJ1-1; D may be TRBD1 (5 bases). The CDR3 consists of 14 residues. Looked up from germline, CDR1 is SGHAT and CDR2 is FQNNGV. The CDR3 reads CASRRDSQNTEAFF. The CDR3 DNA follows: TGCGCCAGCAGACGGGACTCGCAGAACACTGAAGCTTTCTTT.

The chain couples TRBV12-3 or TRBV12-4 to TRBJ1-1; D is unclear. Trimming removed 6 bases from V and 1 base from J, with 9 bases in between. The CDR3 sequence is 13 residues long. The CDR3 loop is CASSYKRNTEAFF. The DNA of the CDR3 is TGTGCCAGCAGCTATAAGAGGAACACTGAAGCTTTCTTT.

This rearrangement joins TRBV4-2 to TRBJ1-2, with D perhaps TRBD1 (5 bases). Germline assignment: CDR1 LGHNA and CDR2 YNFKEQ. The CDR3 is made up of 14 amino acids. The V end lost 6 bases, the J end lost 2 bases, and 13 bases lay between the germline ends. The CDR3 DNA sequence: TGTGCCAGCAGTCACAAGGGGACCAACTATGGCTACACCTTC. It encodes CASSHKGTNYGYTF.

The chain carries TRBV5-1 and TRBJ2-3, with D uncertain. The CDR3 sequence is 11 residues long. The germline V gene has CDR1 SGHRS and CDR2 YFSETQ. V shed 5 bases and J shed 6 bases, with 7 bases lying between them. The DNA for the CDR3 is TGCGCCAGCAGTAGTTTCGATACGCAGTATTTT. Residues: CASSSFDTQYF.

The gene calls are TRBV7-9 and TRBJ2-1; 7 nucleotides agree with TRBD1. Looked up from germline, CDR1 is SEHNR and CDR2 is FQNEAQ (reference sequence). This CDR3 has 15 amino acids. With 1 base clipped from V and 3 bases from J, the junction kept 3 bases outside the gene matches. CDR3 nucleotide sequence: TGTGCCAGCAGCTTAGACGCAGGGGGCTACAATGAGCAGTTCTTC. Its protein is CASSLDAGGYNEQFF.

This clonotype was counted between two and nine times. The rearrangement uses TRBV7-9 and TRBJ1-6; D remains ambiguous. Trimming removed 3 bases at V and 5 bases at J, with 2 bases between. Per the germline V gene, CDR1 is SEHNR and CDR2 is FQNEAQ (reference sequence). CDR3 length equals 12 residues. The CDR3 loop reads CASSLDNSPLHF. CDR3 DNA: TGTGCCAGCAGCTTGGATAATTCACCCCTCCACTTT.

This clonotype was detected a few times. The rearrangement links TRBV19 to TRBJ2-4; D possibly corresponds to TRBD1 (5 bases). The V end was cut by 0 bases, the J end by 4 bases, with 10 bases between. Germline loops: CDR1 LNHDA, CDR2 SQIVND (reference sequence). The CDR3 consists of 15 residues. This CDR3 reads CASSIDQGTKNIQYF. CDR3 in DNA: TGTGCCAGTAGTATAGATCAGGGCACGAAAAACATTCAGTACTTC. Combining the CDR3 with reference TRBV19 and TRBJ2-4 gives the whole variable domain DGGITQSPKYLFRKEGQNVTLSCEQNLNHDAMYWYRQDPGQGLRLIYYSQIVNDFQKGDIAEGYSVSREKKESFPLTVTSAQKNPTAFYLCASSIDQGTKNIQYFGAGTRLSVL.

The chain recombines TRBV7-9 with TRBJ1-1; TRBD1 aligns across 11 bases. CDR1 SEHNR and CDR2 FQNEAQ come from the germline V gene (reference sequence). CDR3 size: 15 residues. Trimming cost V 3 bases and J 5 bases; bases outside gene matches: 5. The CDR3: CASSFGQGAYTEAFF. CDR3 nucleotides: TGTGCCAGCAGCTTTGGACAGGGGGCATATACTGAAGCTTTCTTT.

The rearrangement joins TRBV9 to TRBJ1-1; D might be TRBD1 (6 bases). The germline gives CDR1 SGDLS, CDR2 YYNGEE. The CDR3 totals 14 residues. Trimming shortened V by 5 bases and J by 11 bases, and 22 bases separated the two germline ends. CDR3 in amino acids: CASSLQGRGVEAFF. The CDR3 DNA reads as TGTGCCAGCAGTTTACAGGGTAGGGGCGTTGAGGCTTTCTTT. Combining the CDR3 with reference TRBV9 and TRBJ1-1 gives the whole variable domain DSGVTQTPKHLITATGQRVTLRCSPRSGDLSVYWYQQSLDQGLQFLIQYYNGEERAKGNILERFSAQQFPDLHSELNLSSLELGDSALYFCASSLQGRGVEAFFGQGTRLTVV.

This rearrangement joins TRBV20-1 to TRBJ2-1; D not resolved. CDR3 size: 12 residues. The germline V and J ends were trimmed by 3 bases and 4 bases, with 7 bases remaining between them. Germline V lookup: CDR1 DFQATT, CDR2 SNEGSKA (reference sequence). The CDR3 spells CSARAPYNEQFF. The DNA for the CDR3 is TGCAGTGCTAGGGCACCGTACAATGAGCAGTTCTTC.

The chain joins TRBV20-1 to TRBJ2-5, with 9 bases that match TRBD2. Germline values: CDR1 DFQATT, CDR2 SNEGSKA (reference sequence). The V and J ends lost 8 bases and 5 bases, in that order; junction bases with no gene match: 21. This CDR3 is 17 amino acids long. CDR3 loop: CSPRETSGEELTETQYF. In DNA, the CDR3 is TGCAGTCCGCGGGAGACTAGCGGAGAGGAACTCACGGAGACCCAGTACTTC.

The chain carries TRBV19 and TRBJ2-7; 10 nucleotides align to TRBD2. With 3 bases clipped from V and 4 bases from J, the junction kept 9 bases outside the gene matches. The CDR3 length is 16 residues. Germline CDR1 and CDR2: LNHDA and SQIVND (reference sequence). The CDR3 DNA reads as TGTGCCAGTAGTATTCTAGCGGGGGACCCGATTTACGAGCAGTACTTC. It encodes CASSILAGDPIYEQYF.

The chain couples TRBV6-5 to TRBJ2-3; weak D call: TRBD2 (5 bases). The CDR3 has 14 residues. Trimming took off 2 bases at V and 0 bases at J, with 6 bases between the two ends. CDR1 MNHEY and CDR2 SVGAGI come from the germline V gene. The CDR3 region is CASSYRESTDTQYF. Written as DNA, the CDR3 is TGTGCCAGCAGTTACAGGGAGAGCACAGATACGCAGTATTTT.

The chain links TRBV20-1 to TRBJ2-6; tentative D call: TRBD2 (6 bases). The ends were cut back, 6 bases at V and 0 bases at J, with 21 bases in the middle. The CDR3 has 18 amino acids. Germline-derived CDR1 and CDR2 are DFQATT and SNEGSKA (reference sequence). In DNA form, the CDR3 reads TGCAGTGCCAGCGACATGGGAGGCAGCAGCTCTGGGGCCAACGTCCTGACTTTC. Encoded protein: CSASDMGGSSSGANVLTF.

The rearrangement uses TRBV9 and TRBJ1-1, with 8 bases identical to TRBD1. This CDR3 spans 18 amino acids. With 2 bases clipped from V and 2 bases from J, the junction kept 14 bases outside the gene matches. The V gene's germline CDR1 is SGDLS and CDR2 YYNGEE. CDR3 loop: CASSVAPGTGGSNTEAFF. The CDR3 DNA reads TGTGCCAGCAGCGTGGCTCCCGGGACAGGAGGTTCTAACACTGAAGCTTTCTTT.

This clonotype occurred a few times. V usage is TRBV7-2 and J usage is TRBJ2-7; 8 bases fit TRBD2. This CDR3 is built from 14 residues. Looked up from germline, CDR1 is SGHTA and CDR2 is FQGNSA. V was clipped by 5 bases and J by 3 bases; unmatched bases: 6. CDR3: CASSHGLALYEQYF. CDR3 in DNA: TGTGCCAGCAGCCACGGACTAGCACTCTACGAGCAGTACTTC.

This chain uses TRBV7-2 with TRBJ1-5; tentative D call: TRBD1 (5 bases). V was cut by 3 bases and J by 4 bases, with 13 bases left in between. CDR1 is SGHTA, CDR2 FQGNSA, per germline. The CDR3 spans 15 residues. CDR3 sequence (DNA): TGTGCCAGCAGCTTGGTCTGGCAGGGTAATCAGCCCCAGCATTTT. Amino acid sequence: CASSLVWQGNQPQHF. Full variable domain (outside the CDR3, taken from reference TRBV7-2 and TRBJ1-5): GAGVSQSPSNKVTEKGKDVELRCDPISGHTALYWYRQSLGQGLEFLIYFQGNSAPDKSGLPSDRFSAERTGGSVSTLTIQRTQQEDSAVYLCASSLVWQGNQPQHFGDGTRLSIL.

V usage is TRBV9 and J usage is TRBJ2-1; D is ambiguous. This CDR3 is built from 12 residues. CDR1 SGDLS and CDR2 YYNGEE come from the germline V gene. Trimming pared 0 bases from V and 8 bases from J, leaving 6 bases between. CDR3 in DNA: TGTGCCAGCAGCGTAGGGGGTTATGAGCAGTTCTTC. Its translation: CASSVGGYEQFF.